The present T cell receptor (beta chain) was sequenced within a study of Graves' ophthalmopathy and Graves' hyperthyroidism. The sample holds many counts of this clonotype. Looked up from germline, CDR1 is SEHNR and CDR2 is FQNEAQ (reference sequence). Trimming took 8 bases from V and 10 from J, leaving 15 bases between them. This CDR3 contains 13 residues. The authors amplified TCR beta CDR3 regions, and they did so from RNA transcripts for repertoire sequencing. Scientists carried out first-round RT-PCR using HTBI primers and then a second-round multiplex PCR. One entry per CDR3 protein, called by TCRdb with MiXCR from the multiplex PCR reads. The sample holds hundreds of thousands of distinct CDR3 sequences, over 40% seen once.

Sample: peripheral blood. The genes are TRBV7-9 and TRBJ1-6, with D perhaps matching TRBD1 (6 bases). This TCR came from an adult man with Graves' ophthalmopathy. The CDR3, as DNA: TGTGCCAGCGGAAACTCAGGGGAATCACCCCTCCACTTT. The encoded protein is CASGNSGESPLHF.